The T cell receptor beta chain under discussion was sequenced for a study of PD-1 blockade in classical Hodgkin lymphoma. Study-wide points: Diversity similar to that of newly diagnosed patients was seen at baseline in complete responders. Excluded were patients who started nivolumab under 1 year after ASCT, a group that had lower diversity. Relative to healthy donors, newly diagnosed patients reportedly had lower baseline TCR diversity, which was reported as lower still in relapsed/refractory patients. By cycle point C4D1, TCR diversity had risen significantly in CD4+ cells (but not CD8+ cells).

The repertoire was sequenced with immunoSEQ multiplex PCR; TCRdb's copy has only in-frame clones and lacks some. The table has 20,000 or so clones, 75% to 90% seen once. V was cut by 5 bases and J by 3 bases, with 8 bases left in between. Germline V CDR1 and CDR2: MDHEN, SYDVKM. The CDR3 runs to 12 residues. A note on this clone: Its cognate antigen is unknown.

All patients experienced relapse after autologous stem cell transplantation, and brentuximab vedotin exposure was variable. This receptor was identified in a human donor with classical Hodgkin lymphoma. The chain links TRBV28 to TRBJ2-7, with D uncertain. This specimen consisted of peripheral blood mononuclear cells (PBMCs), obtained at baseline. The CDR3 loop is CASSLSRYEQYF. CDR3 DNA: TGTGCCAGCAGTCTCTCACGCTACGAGCAGTACTTC.